Given below is one TCR beta chain in context. The antigen is not known. The record originates from a study of cytomegalovirus exposure and HLA in healthy donors. In the PCR, 60 Vbeta and 13 Jbeta primers were used. The repertoire was sequenced with immunoSEQ multiplex PCR; TCRdb's copy has only in-frame clones and lacks some. The repertoire holds 80,000 to 90,000 clones, with more than 80% as singletons. General study points: Published work reported that the classifier diagnosed cytomegalovirus status with high specificity and sensitivity.

Sequenced: PBMCs. The source of this sequence is a woman aged 25-40 years in good health and CMV-seronegative.

The CDR3 loop reads CSVASSQETQYF. CDR3 DNA: TGCAGCGTTGCCTCCAGTCAAGAGACCCAGTACTTC. J is TRBJ2-5 and V is TRBV29-1; D unclear. CDR1 SQVTM and CDR2 ANQGSEA come from the germline V gene. Trimming removed 4 bases from V and 2 bases from J, with 8 bases in between. The CDR3 contains 12 residues.